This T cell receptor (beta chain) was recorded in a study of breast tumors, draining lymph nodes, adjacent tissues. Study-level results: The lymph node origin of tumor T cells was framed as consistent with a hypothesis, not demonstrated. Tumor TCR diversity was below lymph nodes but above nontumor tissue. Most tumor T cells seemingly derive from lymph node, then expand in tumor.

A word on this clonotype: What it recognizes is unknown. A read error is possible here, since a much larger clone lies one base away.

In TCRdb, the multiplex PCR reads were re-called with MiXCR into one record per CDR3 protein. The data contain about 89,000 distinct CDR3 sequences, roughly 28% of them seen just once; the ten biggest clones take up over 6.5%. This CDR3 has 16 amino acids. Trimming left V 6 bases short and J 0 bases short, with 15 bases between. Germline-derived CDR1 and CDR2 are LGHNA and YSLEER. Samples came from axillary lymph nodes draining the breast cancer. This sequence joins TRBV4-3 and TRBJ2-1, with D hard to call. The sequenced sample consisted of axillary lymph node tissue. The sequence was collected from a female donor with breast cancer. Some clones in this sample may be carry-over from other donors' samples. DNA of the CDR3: TGCGCCAGCAGGTCCGTCCGTTACGGCTCCTACAATGAGCAGTTCTTC. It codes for CASRSVRYGSYNEQFF.